These 24 T cell receptor beta chains share one sample of origin, sequenced in a study of blood T cell repertoires in COVID-19. Profiling relied on immunoSEQ multiplex PCR, and the TCRdb table lists in-frame clones only, not all of them. Of approximately 290,000 clones in the sample, around 88% were seen once. The sequenced sample consisted of peripheral blood. All receptors derive from a young man with acute or convalescent COVID-19.

This chain joins TRBV5-1 and TRBJ2-3; 7 bases are a match to TRBD2. This CDR3 is 17 amino acids long. Looked up from germline, CDR1 is SGHRS and CDR2 is YFSETQ. V dropped 5 bases and J dropped 0; count of bases not matched to a gene: 12. CDR3 amino acids: CASSPLAAKTSTDTQYF. Written as DNA, the CDR3 is TGCGCCAGCAGTCCGCTAGCGGCCAAAACTAGCACAGATACGCAGTATTTT.

This chain uses TRBV5-4 with TRBJ1-6, with D uncertain. Germline CDR1 reads SGHNT; CDR2 reads YYREEE (reference sequence). The V and J ends lost 4 bases and 7 bases respectively, with 15 bases between them. CDR3 size: 15 residues. CDR3 sequence reads: CASSPYAGKNSPLHF. In DNA, the CDR3 is TGTGCCAGCAGCCCCTATGCGGGAAAAAATTCACCCCTCCACTTT.

This clone appeared once. The chain has TRBV10-2 and TRBJ2-7; 14 bases match TRBD2. CDR1 and CDR2 from the germline V gene are WSHSY and SAAADI. The CDR3 loop spans 20 amino acids. With 3 bases clipped from V and 3 bases from J, the junction kept 16 bases outside the gene matches. The CDR3 spells CASSDPGGLAGVNTVYEQYF. CDR3 DNA sequence: TGCGCCAGCAGTGACCCGGGGGGACTAGCGGGGGTGAACACAGTCTACGAGCAGTACTTC.

Written as DNA, the CDR3 is TGTGCCAGCAGCCCACAGGGTTTAAGTCGGTCAGATACGCAGTATTTT. Translated, it gives CASSPQGLSRSDTQYF. The chain combines TRBV7-6 with TRBJ2-3, with D perhaps matching TRBD1 (6 bases). The CDR3 contains 16 residues. CDR1 is SGHVS, CDR2 FNYEAQ, per germline. Trimming removed 5 bases at V and 4 bases at J, with 19 bases between. The variable domain in full, completed from reference TRBV7-6 and TRBJ2-3, reads GAGVSQSPRYKVTKRGQDVALRCDPISGHVSLYWYRQALGQGPEFLTYFNYEAQQDKSGLPNDRFSAERPEGSISTLTIQRTEQRDSAMYRCASSPQGLSRSDTQYFGPGTRLTVL.

The chain recombines TRBV6-5 with TRBJ1-5; the D is unclear. This CDR3 contains 13 residues. Germline assignment: CDR1 MNHEY and CDR2 SVGAGI. Trimming pared 8 bases from V and 0 bases from J, leaving 8 bases between. CDR3 coding DNA: TGTGCCAGCGGAGCATATAGCAATCAGCCCCAGCATTTT. Translated, it gives CASGAYSNQPQHF.

V and J are TRBV6-2 or TRBV6-3 and TRBJ1-6; 9 bases align to TRBD1. Germline CDR1 is MNHEY and CDR2 is SVGEGT. The CDR3 is 16 amino acids. Trimming cost V 2 bases and J 10 bases; bases outside gene matches: 9. CDR3: CASSYADRGPISPLHF. In DNA form, the CDR3 reads TGTGCCAGCAGTTACGCGGACAGGGGCCCTATCTCACCCCTCCACTTT.

This clone was seen a single time. The V call is TRBV28, the J call TRBJ2-3; 9 nucleotides match TRBD1. With V trimmed by 4 bases and J by 0 bases, 14 bases remained unmatched. Germline assignment: CDR1 MDHEN and CDR2 SYDVKM. CDR3 size: 19 residues. As DNA, the CDR3 is TGTGCCAGCAGTTCCCCCGGGACAGGGTATGGGGCTAGCACAGATACGCAGTATTTT. Its translation: CASSSPGTGYGASTDTQYF.

V gene TRBV7-3 combines with J gene TRBJ2-1; 10 bases are a match to TRBD2. Germline V CDR1 and CDR2: SGHTA, FQGTGA. The V segment lost 3 bases and the J segment 9 bases; nucleotides outside the gene matches: 8. The CDR3 runs 15 residues. The CDR3 loop reads CASSLERGGRFEQFF. The CDR3 nucleotides read TGTGCCAGCAGCTTGGAGCGGGGGGGCCGCTTTGAGCAGTTCTTC.

The J gene is TRBJ2-1, the V gene TRBV2; a weak D match, TRBD1 (5 bases). The CDR3 extends over 12 amino acids. Germline assignment: CDR1 SNHLY and CDR2 FYNNEI. V lost 6 bases and J 8 bases, leaving 11 bases between the germline ends. CDR3 nucleotide sequence: TGTGCCAGCAGGTCGGACACGCATGAGCAGTTCTTC. It specifies CASRSDTHEQFF. The full variable domain, in which reference TRBV2 and TRBJ2-1 provide the parts outside the CDR3, is EPEVTQTPSHQVTQMGQEVILRCVPISNHLYFYWYRQILGQKVEFLVSFYNNEISEKSEIFDDQFSVERPDGSNFTLKIRSTKLEDSAMYFCASRSDTHEQFFGPGTRLTVL.

This chain connects TRBV10-3 to TRBJ1-1; D possibly corresponds to TRBD1 (5 bases). This CDR3 spans 17 amino acids. Germline V lookup: CDR1 ENHRY, CDR2 SYGVKD. Trimming removed 6 bases from V and 3 bases from J, with 23 bases in between. DNA for the CDR3: TGTGCCATCAGCAGTACCAGACAGACGGATGGTTACACTGAAGCTTTCTTT. The encoded protein is CAISSTRQTDGYTEAFF.

The CDR3 nucleotides are TGTGCCTGGACTGGGGGCGGATTCGGTTCACCCCTCCACTTT. This gives the protein CAWTGGGFGSPLHF. This sequence joins TRBV30 and TRBJ1-6; D is possibly TRBD1 (6 bases). This CDR3 is 14 amino acids long. The V end lost 4 bases, the J end lost 9 bases, and 16 bases lay between the germline ends. From germline, CDR1 is GTSNPN and CDR2 SVGIG (reference sequence).

This clone was observed a single time. The chain employs TRBV19 and TRBJ1-5, with a weak D call TRBD1 (6 bases). V lost 3 bases and J 3 bases, leaving 15 bases between the germline ends. The germline gives CDR1 LNHDA, CDR2 SQIVND (reference sequence). The CDR3 sequence is 16 residues long. The CDR3 reads CASSIMGTYTNQPQHF. For the CDR3, the DNA is TGTGCCAGTAGTATTATGGGGACATATACCAATCAGCCCCAGCATTTT.

The chain has TRBV3-1 (or the pseudogene TRBV3-2) and TRBJ1-5, with D possibly TRBD1 on 5 matching bases. Germline lookup yields CDR1 LGHDT and CDR2 YNNKEL (reference sequence). The CDR3 loop spans 14 amino acids. The ends were cut back, 0 bases at V and 6 bases at J, with 9 bases in the middle. DNA for the CDR3: TGTGCCAGCAGCCAAGAGCAGGGCGTTCAGCCCCAGCATTTT. As protein: CASSQEQGVQPQHF.

The DNA for the CDR3 is TGCAGCGCATCGGACAGCTCCTACAATGAGCAGTTCTTC. Protein product: CSASDSSYNEQFF. The chain has TRBV29-1 and TRBJ2-1; a possible D gene is TRBD1 (6 bases). There are 13 residues in the CDR3. The ends were cut back, 7 bases at V and 0 bases at J, with 10 bases in the middle. Germline CDR1 and CDR2: SQVTM and ANQGSEA.

This sequence joins TRBV19 and TRBJ1-5; no clear D gene. This CDR3 contains 16 residues. V dropped 7 bases and J dropped 1 base, with 17 bases sitting between them. Germline V gene sequence: CDR1 LNHDA, CDR2 SQIVND (reference sequence). The CDR3 coding sequence is TGTGCCAGTAAGGACCACGAGGGAAGGAGCAATCAGCCCCAGCATTTT. Translating it yields CASKDHEGRSNQPQHF.

This sequence joins TRBV19 and TRBJ1-1; D uncertain. Germline-derived CDR1 and CDR2 are LNHDA and SQIVND (reference sequence). The CDR3 is 15 amino acids. The ends were cut back, 5 bases at V and 3 bases at J, with 16 bases in the middle. This CDR3 reads CASSALEWRDTEAFF. In DNA form, the CDR3 reads TGTGCCAGTAGTGCCCTCGAATGGCGGGACACTGAAGCTTTCTTT.

The chain is built from TRBV6-5 and TRBJ1-4; 10 nucleotides agree with TRBD1. Germline loops: CDR1 MNHEY, CDR2 SVGAGI. With V trimmed by 4 bases and J by 13 bases, 6 bases remained unmatched. The CDR3 is made up of 13 amino acids. CDR3 nucleotides: TGTGCCAGCAGTTCCGGGACAGGGGAAGGACTGTTTTTT. This codes for CASSSGTGEGLFF.

The genes are TRBV27 and TRBJ1-2; the D gene is possibly TRBD1 (6 bases). Germline V gene sequence: CDR1 MNHEY, CDR2 SMNVEV (reference sequence). The ends were cut back, 5 bases at V and 8 bases at J, with 15 bases in the middle. The CDR3 runs 13 residues. The DNA for the CDR3 is TGTGCCAGCAGTCCTCGCGGACAGCCAGGCTACACCTTC. It specifies CASSPRGQPGYTF.

The rearrangement uses TRBV6-5 and TRBJ1-2; TRBD1 is a possible D gene (6 bases). The CDR3 is 11 amino acids. V gave up 10 bases and J gave up 4 bases, with 10 bases separating them. Germline V gene data show CDR1 as MNHEY and CDR2 as SVGAGI. CDR3 bases: TGTGCCACGGAACAGGGCTATGGCTACACCTTC. Its protein is CATEQGYGYTF.

V gene TRBV3-1 (or the pseudogene TRBV3-2) combines with J gene TRBJ1-2, with 7 bases lining up with TRBD1. Germline CDR1 and CDR2: LGHDT and YNNKEL (reference sequence). The V and J ends lost 4 bases and 1 base, in that order; junction bases with no gene match: 9. This CDR3 has 16 amino acids. The CDR3: CASSPRDRGINYGYTF. CDR3 coding DNA: TGTGCCAGCAGCCCTCGGGACAGAGGGATTAACTATGGCTACACCTTC.

This clone was seen more than once but under ten times. The genes are TRBV4-1 and TRBJ1-4; perhaps TRBD1 as D (5 bases). CDR3 length equals 16 residues. Germline V gene data show CDR1 as MGHRA and CDR2 as YSYEKL. Trimming removed 0 bases from V and 5 bases from J, with 13 bases in between. The CDR3 bases are TGCGCCAGCAGCCAAGATCGACAGATAATGAATGAAAAACTGTTTTTT. Protein sequence: CASSQDRQIMNEKLFF.

The chain recombines TRBV2 with TRBJ2-1; 9 nucleotides line up with TRBD2. Germline V gene sequence: CDR1 SNHLY, CDR2 FYNNEI. CDR3 length: 15 residues. With 7 bases clipped from V and 0 bases from J, the junction kept 4 bases outside the gene matches. DNA of the CDR3: TGTGCCAGCAAATGGCGGGAGGGCTCCTACAATGAGCAGTTCTTC. Its protein product is CASKWREGSYNEQFF.

This chain joins TRBV3-1 (or the pseudogene TRBV3-2) and TRBJ1-1; D unresolved. V shed 4 bases and J shed 1 base, with 13 bases lying between them. Germline CDR1 reads LGHDT; CDR2 reads YNNKEL (reference sequence). The CDR3 spans 15 residues. CDR3 nucleotide sequence: TGTGCCAGCAGCCCCTACGACATAGGGAACACTGAAGCTTTCTTT. It encodes CASSPYDIGNTEAFF.

The chain is built from TRBV19 and TRBJ1-2; 8 bases fit TRBD1. V dropped 6 bases and J dropped 4; count of bases not matched to a gene: 10. This CDR3 is built from 15 residues. The germline V gene encodes CDR1 LNHDA and CDR2 SQIVND (reference sequence). The CDR3 reads CASSPMGGQAYGYTF. The CDR3 DNA is TGTGCCAGTAGCCCGATGGGGGGACAGGCCTATGGCTACACCTTC. Variable domain in full (rest from reference TRBV19 and TRBJ1-2): DGGITQSPKYLFRKEGQNVTLSCEQNLNHDAMYWYRQDPGQGLRLIYYSQIVNDFQKGDIAEGYSVSREKKESFPLTVTSAQKNPTAFYLCASSPMGGQAYGYTFGSGTRLTVV.